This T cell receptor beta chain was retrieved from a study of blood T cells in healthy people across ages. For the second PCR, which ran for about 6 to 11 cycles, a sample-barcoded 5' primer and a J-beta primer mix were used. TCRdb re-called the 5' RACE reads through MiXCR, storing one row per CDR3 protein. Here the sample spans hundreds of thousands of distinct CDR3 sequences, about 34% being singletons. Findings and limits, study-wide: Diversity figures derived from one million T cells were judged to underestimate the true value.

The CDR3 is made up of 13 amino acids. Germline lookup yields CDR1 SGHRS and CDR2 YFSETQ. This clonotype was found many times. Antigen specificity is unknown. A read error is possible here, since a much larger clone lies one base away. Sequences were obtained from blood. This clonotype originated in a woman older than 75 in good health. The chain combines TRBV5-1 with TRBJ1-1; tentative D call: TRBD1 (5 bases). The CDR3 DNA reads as TGTGCCAGCAGTTCAGGGCCGAACACTGAAGCTTTCTTT. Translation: CASSSGPNTEAFF. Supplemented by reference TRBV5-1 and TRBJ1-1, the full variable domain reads KAGVTQTPRYLIKTRGQQVTLSCSPISGHRSVSWYQQTPGQGLQFLFEYFSETQRNKGNFPGRFSGRQFSNSRSEMNVSTLELGDSALYLCASSSGPNTEAFFGQGTRLTVV.